This T cell receptor beta chain was sequenced in a study of T cells in Graves' hyperthyroidism and ophthalmopathy (dated by TCRdb to between 2018 and 2020). At the level of the whole study: Peripheral blood samples were taken at initial diagnosis, before any treatment was given. The 90 to 100 discovery patients were randomly divided into training and test sets at a 7:3 ratio. Thyroid tissue and blood T-cell repertoires from about six Graves' hyperthyroidism patients were also compared in the study. Once sampling was done, hyperthyroidism patients were given methimazole at a starting dose of 30 mg daily, whereas ophthalmopathy patients were given high-dose intravenous methylprednisolone. An independent validation cohort of some 18 hyperthyroidism patients and more than 15 patients who later progressed to ophthalmopathy tested prospective prediction of ophthalmopathy. TCR Vbeta CDR3 sequencing of some 140 peripheral blood samples (43 ophthalmopathy, 75 or so hyperthyroidism and approximately 17 progressor patients) is reported in the paper. To identify distinguishing TCR V-J signatures, a discovery cohort of 100 or so patients was used, comprising fewer than 45 with Graves' ophthalmopathy and around 57 with stable Graves' hyperthyroidism. The research as a whole found: No statistical method was used to set the sample size in advance, and investigators knew the group allocation. Blood samples also contained most of the expanded thyroid clonotypes (frequency above 0.001), which suggests that blood repertoires may reflect thyroid immune responses. In validation, progression to ophthalmopathy was predicted by the model with roughly 71% sensitivity and 72.22% specificity, a median of around 5.9 months before onset. In cross-validation, a model built on a 13 V-J signature told ophthalmopathy apart from stable hyperthyroidism with 85% to 90% sensitivity and about 81% specificity, and in testing the same model reached 80%/75%.

About this clonotype: Which antigen it targets is not known. Base qualities are not at hand, and no much larger clone is one base apart.

From its cysteine to its phenylalanine, the CDR3 spans 13 amino acids. Just CDR3 DNA is preserved here, 39 bases in frame from base 1. The junction shows trimming of 4 bases on V and 4 bases on J, plus 9 bases between the germline ends. The TCR beta CDR3 regions were amplified from the RNA transcripts. A first-round RT-PCR of the TCR CDR3 used the HTBI primer set with the Qiagen OneStep RT-PCR kit. Libraries were constructed in a second round of multiplex PCR, after which size selection and purification were carried out. The libraries were sequenced on an Illumina HiSeq2000 using paired-end 100 bp reads. On the study's bioinformatics: SOAPnuke was used to process the raw data, throwing out any read that contained adapters or uncalled bases, had a mean Phred below 15, or lacked an exact constant-primer or identifier match. High-quality paired reads were merged with COPE v1.2.5, and unique nucleotide sequences were defined as clonotypes. Clonotypes were aligned to IMGT TRBV, TRBD and TRBJ reference segments using MiTCR v1.1. Only V-J combinations with frequency above 0.0001, covering about 99% of repertoires, were analysed. A TCS score was defined as the ratio between F50 (clonal expansion) and ExV (chaos), using BLOSUM62-based TCRdist between CDR3 peptides within each V-J. Welch's t-statistics and random forest reduced 500 to 650 V-J features to 13, which were used in a naive Bayes classifier (R e1071). TCRdb itself trimmed the public reads at Q25 with fastp, ran MiXCR and retained productive beta chains. All rows with the same CDR3 protein become a single entry with the most common DNA and genes. The V and J calls come from TCRdb's annotation, not from the publication. This sample has a few hundred thousand distinct CDR3 sequences in its table, and less than 20% of those were observed once. Around 7% of the sample is in the top ten clones.

A patient counted as having stable Graves' hyperthyroidism if no progression to ophthalmopathy occurred over 18 months of follow-up. Hyperthyroidism patients were newly diagnosed, with disease duration under 2 months, and aged 18 to 65 years. The study excluded patients with uncontrolled infections, other autoimmune diseases, pregnancy or lactation. Diagnoses were based on clinical symptoms, serum thyroxine and TRAb, thyroid ultrasound and orbital computed tomography. PBMCs were separated from 10 ml of fresh peripheral blood using Ficoll-Paque density gradient centrifugation. Total RNA was extracted with Trizol reagent, and quality was checked on an Agilent 2100 Bioanalyzer.

The source of this sequence is a woman aged 18-30 years with Graves' hyperthyroidism. Material for sequencing was blood. The rearrangement joined TRBV12-3 or TRBV12-4 to TRBJ2-3; confidence is insufficient to name the D gene. The nucleotide sequence reads TGTGCCAGCAGTTCCTGGGGTGCAGATACGCAGTATTTT. This is translated as CASSSWGADTQYF.